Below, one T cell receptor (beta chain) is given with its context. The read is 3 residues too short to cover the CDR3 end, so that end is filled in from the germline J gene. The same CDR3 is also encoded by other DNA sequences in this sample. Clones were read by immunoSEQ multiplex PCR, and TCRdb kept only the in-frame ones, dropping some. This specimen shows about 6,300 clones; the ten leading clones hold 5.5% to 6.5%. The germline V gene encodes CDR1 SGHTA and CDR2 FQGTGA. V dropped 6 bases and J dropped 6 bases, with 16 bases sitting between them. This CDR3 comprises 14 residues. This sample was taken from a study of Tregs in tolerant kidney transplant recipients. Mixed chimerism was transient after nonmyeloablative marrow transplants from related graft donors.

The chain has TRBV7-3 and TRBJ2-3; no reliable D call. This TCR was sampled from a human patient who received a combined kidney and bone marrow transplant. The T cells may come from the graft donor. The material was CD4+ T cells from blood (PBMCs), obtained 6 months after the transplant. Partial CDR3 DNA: TGTGCCAGCAGTCCCGCGATAGCTGGGGATACG. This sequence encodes CASSPAIAGDT. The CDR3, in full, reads CASSPAIAGDTQYF.